This T cell receptor (beta chain) is from a study of cytomegalovirus exposure and HLA in healthy donors. General observations from the study: In presence/absence analyses, roughly uniform sequencing depth across donors was assumed. It was in a later analysis that TCR association rates were seen to vary by HLA locus, highest for DRB1 and lowest for HLA-C. For most TCR sequences rarity was the rule, although some public TCRs occurred in many donors. CMV serostatus was the sole immune exposure data available.

The CDR3 is 14 residues long. Deletions cut 5 bases from V and 1 base from J, with 11 bases between. The germline V gene encodes CDR1 SGHAT and CDR2 FQNNGV. On this clone: Antigen: not known.

Primers for the PCR totalled 60 Vbeta and 13 Jbeta. TCRdb's copy holds only in-frame clones and misses some; the assay was immunoSEQ multiplex PCR. Among around 150,000 clones listed, around 73% were seen once. The chain is built from TRBV11-2 and TRBJ1-1; the D gene is possibly TRBD1 (6 bases). The TCR was taken from a male donor in good health and CMV-seronegative. Sample: PBMCs. The CDR3 reads CASSPGQRNTEAFF. CDR3 DNA: TGTGCCAGCAGCCCGGGACAACGGAACACTGAAGCTTTCTTT.